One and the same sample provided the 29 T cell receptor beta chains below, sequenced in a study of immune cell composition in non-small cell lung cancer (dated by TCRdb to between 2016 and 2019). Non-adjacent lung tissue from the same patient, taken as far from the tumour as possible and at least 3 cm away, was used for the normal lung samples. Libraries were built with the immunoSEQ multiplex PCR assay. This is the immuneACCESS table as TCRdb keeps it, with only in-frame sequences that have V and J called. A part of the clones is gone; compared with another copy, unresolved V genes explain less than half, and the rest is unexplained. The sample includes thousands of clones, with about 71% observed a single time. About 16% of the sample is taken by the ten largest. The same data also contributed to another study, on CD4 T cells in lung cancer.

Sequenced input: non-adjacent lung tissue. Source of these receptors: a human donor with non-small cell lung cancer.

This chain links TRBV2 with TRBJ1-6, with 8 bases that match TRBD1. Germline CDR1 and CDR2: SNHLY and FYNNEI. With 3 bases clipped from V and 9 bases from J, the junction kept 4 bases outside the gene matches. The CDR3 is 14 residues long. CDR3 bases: TGTGCCAGCAGTGACGGCAGGGGGCCTTCACCCCTCCACTTT. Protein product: CASSDGRGPSPLHF.

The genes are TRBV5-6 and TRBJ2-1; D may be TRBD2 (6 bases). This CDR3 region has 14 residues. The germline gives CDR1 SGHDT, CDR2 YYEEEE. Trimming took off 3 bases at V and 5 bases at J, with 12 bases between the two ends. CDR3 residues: CASSWGDHDNEQFF. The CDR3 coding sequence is TGTGCCAGCAGCTGGGGGGACCATGACAATGAGCAGTTCTTC.

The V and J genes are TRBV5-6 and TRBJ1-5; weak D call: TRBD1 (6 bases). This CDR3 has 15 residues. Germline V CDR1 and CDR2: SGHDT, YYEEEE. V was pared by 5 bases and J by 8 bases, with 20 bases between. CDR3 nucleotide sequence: TGTGCCAGCAGGTTATGGGACACCCCGGGCAAGCCCCAGCATTTT. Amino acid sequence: CASRLWDTPGKPQHF.

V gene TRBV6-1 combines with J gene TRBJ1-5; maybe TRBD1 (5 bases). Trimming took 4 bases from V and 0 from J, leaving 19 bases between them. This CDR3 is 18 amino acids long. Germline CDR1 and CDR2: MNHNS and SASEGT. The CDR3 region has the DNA TGTGCCAGCAGTGCCGCTGCTGGGGCTGGGTATAGCAATCAGCCCCAGCATTTT. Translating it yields CASSAAAGAGYSNQPQHF.

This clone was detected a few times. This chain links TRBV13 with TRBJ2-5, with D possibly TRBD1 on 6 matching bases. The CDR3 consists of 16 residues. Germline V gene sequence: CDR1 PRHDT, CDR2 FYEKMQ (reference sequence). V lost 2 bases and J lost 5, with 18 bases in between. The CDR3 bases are TGTGCCAGCAGCTTATCGGGAACAGGGTTGGTCGAGACCCAGTACTTC. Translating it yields CASSLSGTGLVETQYF.

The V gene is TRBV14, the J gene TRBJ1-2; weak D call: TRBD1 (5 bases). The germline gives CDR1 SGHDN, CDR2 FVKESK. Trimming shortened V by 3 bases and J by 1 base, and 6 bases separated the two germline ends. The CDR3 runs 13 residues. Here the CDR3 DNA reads TGTGCCAGCAGCCAGGGACTTAACTATGGCTACACCTTC. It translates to CASSQGLNYGYTF. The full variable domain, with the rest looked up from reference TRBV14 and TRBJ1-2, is EAGVTQFPSHSVIEKGQTVTLRCDPISGHDNLYWYRRVMGKEIKFLLHFVKESKQDESGMPNNRFLAERTGGTYSTLKVQPAELEDSGVYFCASSQGLNYGYTFGSGTRLTVV.

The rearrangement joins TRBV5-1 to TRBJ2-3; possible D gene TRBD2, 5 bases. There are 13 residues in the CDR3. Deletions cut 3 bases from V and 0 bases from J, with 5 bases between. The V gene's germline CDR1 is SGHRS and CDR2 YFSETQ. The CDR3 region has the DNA TGCGCCAGCAGCTGGACTAGCACAGATACGCAGTATTTT. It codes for CASSWTSTDTQYF. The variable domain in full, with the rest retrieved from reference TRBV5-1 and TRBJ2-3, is KAGVTQTPRYLIKTRGQQVTLSCSPISGHRSVSWYQQTPGQGLQFLFEYFSETQRNKGNFPGRFSGRQFSNSRSEMNVSTLELGDSALYLCASSWTSTDTQYFGPGTRLTVL.

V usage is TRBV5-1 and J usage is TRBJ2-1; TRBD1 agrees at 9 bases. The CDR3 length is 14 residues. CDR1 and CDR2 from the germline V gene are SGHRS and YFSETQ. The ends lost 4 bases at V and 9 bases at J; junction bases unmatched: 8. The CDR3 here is CASSPSGTGFEQFF. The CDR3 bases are TGCGCCAGCAGCCCCTCCGGGACAGGGTTTGAGCAGTTCTTC. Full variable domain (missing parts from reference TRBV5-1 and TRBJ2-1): KAGVTQTPRYLIKTRGQQVTLSCSPISGHRSVSWYQQTPGQGLQFLFEYFSETQRNKGNFPGRFSGRQFSNSRSEMNVSTLELGDSALYLCASSPSGTGFEQFFGPGTRLTVL.

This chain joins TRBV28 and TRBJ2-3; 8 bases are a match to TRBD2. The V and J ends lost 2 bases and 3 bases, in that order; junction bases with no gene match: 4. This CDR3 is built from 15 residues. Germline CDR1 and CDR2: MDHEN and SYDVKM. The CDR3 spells CASSLPSGLTDTQYF. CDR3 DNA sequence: TGTGCCAGCAGTTTACCTAGCGGGCTTACAGATACGCAGTATTTT.

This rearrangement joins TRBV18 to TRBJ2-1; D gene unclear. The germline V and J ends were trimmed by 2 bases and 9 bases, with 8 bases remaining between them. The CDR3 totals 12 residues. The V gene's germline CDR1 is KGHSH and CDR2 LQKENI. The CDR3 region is CASSPGNGEQFF. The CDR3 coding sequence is TGTGCCAGCTCACCAGGTAACGGTGAGCAGTTCTTC.

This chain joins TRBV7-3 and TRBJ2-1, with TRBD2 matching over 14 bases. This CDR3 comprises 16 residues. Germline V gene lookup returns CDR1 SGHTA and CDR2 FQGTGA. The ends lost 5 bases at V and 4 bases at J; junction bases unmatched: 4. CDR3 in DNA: TGTGCCAGCAGCCAACGACTAGCGGGAGGGTACAATGAGCAGTTCTTC. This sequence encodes CASSQRLAGGYNEQFF. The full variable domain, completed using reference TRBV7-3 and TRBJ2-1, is GAGVSQTPSNKVTEKGKYVELRCDPISGHTALYWYRQSLGQGPEFLIYFQGTGAADDSGLPNDRFFAVRPEGSVSTLKIQRTERGDSAVYLCASSQRLAGGYNEQFFGPGTRLTVL.

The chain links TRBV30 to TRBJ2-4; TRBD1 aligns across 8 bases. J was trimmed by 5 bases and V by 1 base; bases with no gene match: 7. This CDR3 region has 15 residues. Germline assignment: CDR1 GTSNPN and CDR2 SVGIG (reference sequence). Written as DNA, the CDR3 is TGTGCCTGGAGTGCATGGACAGGGACGGAAAACATTCAGTACTTC. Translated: CAWSAWTGTENIQYF.

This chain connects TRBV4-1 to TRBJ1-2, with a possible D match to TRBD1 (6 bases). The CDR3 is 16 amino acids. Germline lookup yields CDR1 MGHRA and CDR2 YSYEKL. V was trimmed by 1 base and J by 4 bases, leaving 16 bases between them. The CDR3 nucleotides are TGCGCCAGCAGCCAAGGATTAGGGGGGGCAGGCTATGGCTACACCTTC. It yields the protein CASSQGLGGAGYGYTF.

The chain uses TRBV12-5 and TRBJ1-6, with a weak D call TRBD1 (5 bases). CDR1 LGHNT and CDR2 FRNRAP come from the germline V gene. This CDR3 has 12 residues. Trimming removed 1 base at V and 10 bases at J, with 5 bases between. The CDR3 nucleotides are TGTGCTAGTGGTTTGGACAGGTCACCCCTCCACTTT. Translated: CASGLDRSPLHF.

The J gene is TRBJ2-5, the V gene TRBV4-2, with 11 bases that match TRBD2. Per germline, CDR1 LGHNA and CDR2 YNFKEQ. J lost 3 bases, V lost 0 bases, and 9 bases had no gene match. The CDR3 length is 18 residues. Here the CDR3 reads CASSQDGVAGGKKETQYF. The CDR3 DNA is TGTGCCAGCAGCCAAGATGGGGTAGCGGGAGGGAAGAAAGAGACCCAGTACTTC.

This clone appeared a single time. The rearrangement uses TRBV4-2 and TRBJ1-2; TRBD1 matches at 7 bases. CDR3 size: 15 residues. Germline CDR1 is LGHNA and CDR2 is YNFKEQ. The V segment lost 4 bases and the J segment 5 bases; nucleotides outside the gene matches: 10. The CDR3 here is CASSRETGTVYGYTF. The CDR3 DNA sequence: TGTGCCAGCAGCCGAGAGACAGGGACGGTTTATGGCTACACCTTC.

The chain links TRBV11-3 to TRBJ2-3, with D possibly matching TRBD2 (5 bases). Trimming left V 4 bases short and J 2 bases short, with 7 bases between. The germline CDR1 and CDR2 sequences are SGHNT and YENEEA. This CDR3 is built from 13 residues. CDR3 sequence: CASSSSYTDTQYF. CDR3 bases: TGTGCCAGCAGCTCTAGCTACACAGATACGCAGTATTTT.

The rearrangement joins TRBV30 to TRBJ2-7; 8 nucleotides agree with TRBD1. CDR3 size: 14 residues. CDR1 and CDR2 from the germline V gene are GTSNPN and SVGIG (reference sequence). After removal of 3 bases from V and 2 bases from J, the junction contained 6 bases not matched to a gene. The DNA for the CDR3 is TGTGCCTGGAGCAGCTGGACAGGGACCTACGAGCAGTACTTC. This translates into CAWSSWTGTYEQYF.

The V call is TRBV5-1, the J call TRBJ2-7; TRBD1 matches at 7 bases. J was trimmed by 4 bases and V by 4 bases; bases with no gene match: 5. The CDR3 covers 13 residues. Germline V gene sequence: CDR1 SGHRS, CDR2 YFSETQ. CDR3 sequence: CASSRDRGYEQYF. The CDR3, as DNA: TGCGCCAGCAGCCGGGACAGAGGTTACGAGCAGTACTTC.

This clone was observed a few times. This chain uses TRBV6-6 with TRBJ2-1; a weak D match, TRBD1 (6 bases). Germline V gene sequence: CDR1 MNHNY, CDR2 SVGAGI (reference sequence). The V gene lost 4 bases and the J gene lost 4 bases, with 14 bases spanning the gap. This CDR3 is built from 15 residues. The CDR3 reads CASSSIGTTYNEQFF. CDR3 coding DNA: TGTGCCAGCAGTTCTATCGGGACAACATACAATGAGCAGTTCTTC.

The CDR3 region is CASSAFGQGARETQYF. CDR3 sequence (DNA): TGTGCCAGCAGCGCCTTCGGACAGGGGGCGAGGGAGACCCAGTACTTC. The chain has TRBV14 and TRBJ2-5, with 11 positions matching TRBD1. Germline assignment: CDR1 SGHDN and CDR2 FVKESK. This CDR3 region has 16 residues. The V and J ends lost 5 bases and 5 bases, in that order; junction bases with no gene match: 10.

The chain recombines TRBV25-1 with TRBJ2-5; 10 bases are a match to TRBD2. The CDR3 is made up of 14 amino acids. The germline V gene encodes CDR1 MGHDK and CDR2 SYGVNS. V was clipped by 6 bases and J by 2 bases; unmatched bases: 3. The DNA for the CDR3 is TGTGCCAGCAGAGTAGCGGGAGGACAAGAGACCCAGTACTTC. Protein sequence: CASRVAGGQETQYF.

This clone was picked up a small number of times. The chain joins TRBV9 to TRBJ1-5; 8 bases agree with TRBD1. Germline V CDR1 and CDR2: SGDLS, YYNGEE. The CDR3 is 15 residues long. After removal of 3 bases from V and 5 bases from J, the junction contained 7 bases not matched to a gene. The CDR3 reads CASSAGQGPDQPQHF. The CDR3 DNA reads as TGTGCCAGCAGCGCAGGACAGGGCCCAGATCAGCCCCAGCATTTT.

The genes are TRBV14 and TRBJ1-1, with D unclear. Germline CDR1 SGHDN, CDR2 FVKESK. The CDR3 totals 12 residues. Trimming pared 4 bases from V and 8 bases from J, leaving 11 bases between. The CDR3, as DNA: TGTGCCAGCAGCCCAAACCGGGAGGAAGCTTTCTTT. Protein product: CASSPNREEAFF.

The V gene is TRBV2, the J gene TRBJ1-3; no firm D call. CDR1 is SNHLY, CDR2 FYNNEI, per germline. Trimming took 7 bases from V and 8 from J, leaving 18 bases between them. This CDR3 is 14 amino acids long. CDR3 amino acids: CASKKTLQAYTIYF. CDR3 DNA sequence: TGTGCCAGCAAAAAGACCCTTCAAGCGTACACCATATATTTT.

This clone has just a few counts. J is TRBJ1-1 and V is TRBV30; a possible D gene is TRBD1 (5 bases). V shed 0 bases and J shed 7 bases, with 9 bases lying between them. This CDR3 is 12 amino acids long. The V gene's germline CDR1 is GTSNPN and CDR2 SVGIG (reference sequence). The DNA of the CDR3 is TGTGCCTGGAGTGTTAAGGGACTTGAAGCTTTCTTT. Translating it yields CAWSVKGLEAFF.

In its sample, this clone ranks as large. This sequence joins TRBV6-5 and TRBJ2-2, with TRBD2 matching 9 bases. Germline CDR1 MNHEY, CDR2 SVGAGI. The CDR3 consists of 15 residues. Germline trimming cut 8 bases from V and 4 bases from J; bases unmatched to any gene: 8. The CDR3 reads CASELEAGGTGELFF. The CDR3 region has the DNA TGTGCCAGCGAACTGGAAGCGGGAGGCACCGGGGAGCTGTTTTTT.

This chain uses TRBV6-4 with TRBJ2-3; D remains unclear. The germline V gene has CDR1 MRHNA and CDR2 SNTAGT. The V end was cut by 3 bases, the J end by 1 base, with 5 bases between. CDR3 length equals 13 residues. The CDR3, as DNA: TGTGCCAGCAGTGAGTCGGGCACAGATACGCAGTATTTT. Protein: CASSESGTDTQYF.

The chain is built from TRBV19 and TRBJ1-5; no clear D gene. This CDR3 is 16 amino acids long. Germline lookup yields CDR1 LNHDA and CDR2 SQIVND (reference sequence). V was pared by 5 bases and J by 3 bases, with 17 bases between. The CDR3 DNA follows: TGTGCCAGTAGTCCCTCGATCCAGAGGATCAATCAGCCCCAGCATTTT. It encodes CASSPSIQRINQPQHF.